This TCR beta chain is drawn from a study of T-cell reconstitution after alpha-beta-depleted transplantation in children. This clonotype was seen just once. Its antigen is undetermined. With 1 base removed from V and 1 base from J, the gap between germline ends came to 9 bases. This CDR3 region has 15 residues. Germline CDR1 is MGHDK and CDR2 is SYGVNS. Unique molecular identifiers featured in how the TCRbeta library was prepared. TCRdb re-called the PCR reads through MiXCR, storing one row per CDR3 protein. Altogether a few hundred thousand distinct CDR3 sequences are present, about a quarter being singletons, with the ten largest covering less than 40%. Study-level findings and limits: Several hundred rapidly expanded clones from non-depleted graft cells reportedly supplied alpha-beta T cells about two months post-transplant. Surviving recipient T cells and thymic progenitors underlay high day-60 TCRbeta diversity in some patients. At one year after transplant, newly produced T cells mostly accounted for T-cell counts and diversity.

The source is a boy younger than two with Wiskott-Aldrich syndrome, due to receive a stem cell transplant. Sequencing used PBMCs, obtained before TCRalphabeta/CD19-depleted stem cell transplant. V is TRBV25-1 and J is TRBJ2-3; no clear D. Here the CDR3 DNA reads TGTGCCAGCAGTGAATTCGGTGCCCGCACAGATACGCAGTATTTT. Translated, it gives CASSEFGARTDTQYF.